A single sample is the source of the 26 T cell receptor beta chains below, sequenced in a study of cytomegalovirus exposure and HLA in healthy donors. The PCR employed 60 Vbeta primers together with 13 Jbeta primers. TCRdb keeps only in-frame clones here, not all; method: immunoSEQ multiplex PCR. The table lists roughly 100,000 clones, approximately 78% of them singletons. The sequencing sample was made of PBMCs. Source of these receptors: a woman aged 40 to 50 in good health and CMV-seronegative.

This chain links TRBV19 with TRBJ2-3; D possibly corresponds to TRBD2 (6 bases). The CDR3 extends over 15 amino acids. Germline CDR1 LNHDA, CDR2 SQIVND (reference sequence). V dropped 8 bases and J dropped 2 bases, with 17 bases sitting between them. The chain's CDR3 is CASQDFGRDTDTQYF. The CDR3 DNA follows: TGTGCCAGTCAGGATTTTGGGCGGGACACAGATACGCAGTATTTT.

V gene TRBV7-9 combines with J gene TRBJ2-5; 10 bases match TRBD1. Germline V gives CDR1 SEHNR, CDR2 FQNEAQ (reference sequence). This CDR3 contains 19 residues. J lost 4 bases, V lost 3 bases, and 17 bases had no gene match. The CDR3 coding sequence is TGTGCCAGCAGCTTCCCGGACAGGGGGGTACTAGGGATGACAGAGACCCAGTACTTC. Residues: CASSFPDRGVLGMTETQYF.

The CDR3 protein is CASKLLAGGVGEQYF. Here the CDR3 DNA reads TGTGCCAGCAAACTACTAGCGGGAGGAGTGGGTGAGCAGTACTTC. The chain employs TRBV28 and TRBJ2-7; 12 bases are a match to TRBD2. V was clipped by 7 bases and J by 7 bases; unmatched bases: 11. The germline V gene has CDR1 MDHEN and CDR2 SYDVKM. The CDR3 runs 15 residues.

Only one count was recorded for this clone. The chain carries TRBV5-1 and TRBJ1-1, with 7 nucleotides matching TRBD1. V was clipped by 0 bases and J by 5 bases; unmatched bases: 4. The CDR3 is made up of 14 amino acids. In germline, CDR1 is SGHRS, CDR2 YFSETQ. The CDR3 is CASSLAAGGTEAFF. As DNA, the CDR3 is TGCGCCAGCAGCTTGGCCGCAGGGGGGACTGAAGCTTTCTTT.

The gene calls are TRBV10-2 and TRBJ2-1; TRBD1 agrees at 12 bases. Germline-derived CDR1 and CDR2 are WSHSY and SAAADI. Trimming at V came to 6 bases and at J to 5 bases, leaving 8 bases not matched to a gene. The CDR3 sequence is 16 residues long. CDR3 sequence (DNA): TGCGCCAGCAGGGGGCCGGGACAGGGGGCTCACAATGAGCAGTTCTTC. It specifies CASRGPGQGAHNEQFF.

This clone was seen a single time. This sequence joins TRBV9 and TRBJ2-5; no clear D. The J call is uncertain, as TRBJ2-7 better fits the DNA end. Looked up from germline, CDR1 is SGDLS and CDR2 is YYNGEE. CDR3 length: 13 amino acids. As DNA, the CDR3 is TGTGCCAGCAGCGTAGGGCTGAGGAGCGAGCAGTACTTC. It is translated as CASSVGLRSEQYF.

The genes are TRBV5-4 and TRBJ2-1; TRBD2 might be the D (6 bases). Deletions cut 9 bases from V and 1 base from J, with 11 bases between. The CDR3 runs 13 residues. CDR1 is SGHNT, CDR2 YYREEE, per germline (reference sequence). The CDR3 loop reads CATGTVSYNEQFF. The CDR3, as DNA: TGTGCCACCGGGACTGTGTCCTACAATGAGCAGTTCTTC.

This chain connects TRBV6-5 to TRBJ2-3; 7 bases are a match to TRBD2. The J segment lost 5 bases and the V segment lost 2 bases, leaving 1 base of the junction unmatched. This CDR3 region has 13 residues. Germline assignment: CDR1 MNHEY and CDR2 SVGAGI. CDR3 amino acids: CASSYPGGDTQYF. CDR3 in DNA: TGTGCCAGCAGTTACCCGGGGGGAGATACGCAGTATTTT.

This clone has a handful of counts. J is TRBJ2-7 and V is TRBV4-1, with 8 bases identical to TRBD1. The CDR3 extends over 14 amino acids. V shed 8 bases, J shed 6 bases, and the junction held 12 bases outside the gene matches. Per the germline V gene, CDR1 is MGHRA and CDR2 is YSYEKL. DNA for the CDR3: TGCGCCAGCGCTCCGGGACAGGTTCCGGGCGAGCAGTACTTC. Residues: CASAPGQVPGEQYF.

The genes are TRBV28 and TRBJ2-1, with D perhaps matching TRBD1 (5 bases). Looked up from germline, CDR1 is MDHEN and CDR2 is SYDVKM. This CDR3 contains 13 residues. Trimming removed 5 bases from V and 8 bases from J, with 13 bases in between. The CDR3 reads CASSIQEWDEQFF. CDR3 coding DNA: TGTGCCAGCAGTATACAGGAATGGGATGAGCAGTTCTTC.

The chain couples TRBV18 to TRBJ1-1, with D maybe TRBD1 (6 bases). Between the trimmed V and J ends, which lost 1 base and 5 bases, there was a span of 20 bases. The CDR3 spans 17 residues. Germline V lookup: CDR1 KGHSH, CDR2 LQKENI. CDR3 residues: CASSPLPGPRGLTEAFF. CDR3 sequence (DNA): TGTGCCAGCTCACCACTCCCGGGACCCAGGGGATTAACTGAAGCTTTCTTT.

This clone was detected only a few times. The V and J genes are TRBV27 and TRBJ2-7, with a possible D match to TRBD1 (6 bases). Germline CDR1 reads MNHEY; CDR2 reads SMNVEV (reference sequence). V was cut by 5 bases and J by 2 bases, with 10 bases left in between. The CDR3 loop spans 13 amino acids. This chain's CDR3 is CASSRQVAYEQYF. The CDR3 nucleotides are TGTGCCAGCAGTAGACAGGTGGCCTACGAGCAGTACTTC.

The gene calls are TRBV27 and TRBJ1-2, with TRBD1 identical over 11 bases. After removal of 7 bases from V and 5 bases from J, the junction contained 6 bases not matched to a gene. Germline-derived CDR1 and CDR2 are MNHEY and SMNVEV (reference sequence). The CDR3 runs 14 residues. The CDR3 sequence: CASKYGQGAYGYTF. For the CDR3, the DNA is TGTGCCAGCAAATATGGACAGGGGGCTTATGGCTACACCTTC.

The chain combines TRBV28 with TRBJ2-7; D possibly corresponds to TRBD1 (5 bases). Germline CDR1 reads MDHEN; CDR2 reads SYDVKM. The V gene lost 4 bases and the J gene lost 0 bases, with 16 bases spanning the gap. This CDR3 contains 16 residues. CDR3 loop: CASSWNFRQRSYEQYF. In DNA form, the CDR3 reads TGTGCCAGCAGTTGGAATTTCCGACAGCGCTCCTACGAGCAGTACTTC.

The chain uses TRBV28 and TRBJ2-7; 13 nucleotides agree with TRBD2. V was pared by 6 bases and J by 0 bases, with 8 bases of the junction left unmatched. This CDR3 has 17 amino acids. Germline-derived CDR1 and CDR2 are MDHEN and SYDVKM. The CDR3 is CASSSTWTSGSSYEQYF. In DNA, the CDR3 is TGTGCCAGCAGCTCGACTTGGACTAGCGGGAGCTCCTACGAGCAGTACTTC.

This clone showed up just a few times. The chain uses TRBV5-1 and TRBJ2-5; D uncertain. The CDR3 is made up of 14 amino acids. V was cut by 4 bases and J by 1 base, with 11 bases left in between. Germline loops: CDR1 SGHRS, CDR2 YFSETQ. CDR3 region: CASSPGSAQETQYF. In DNA, the CDR3 is TGCGCCAGCAGCCCTGGAAGCGCCCAAGAGACCCAGTACTTC.

This chain joins TRBV2 and TRBJ2-7; perhaps TRBD1 as D (6 bases). CDR1 is SNHLY and CDR2 is FYNNEI in the germline V gene. This CDR3 spans 14 amino acids. The V end lost 3 bases, the J end lost 4 bases, and 13 bases lay between the germline ends. The CDR3 sequence is CASSEQGLGYEQYF. The CDR3 DNA sequence: TGTGCCAGCAGTGAGCAGGGGCTTGGGTACGAGCAGTACTTC.

The gene calls are TRBV7-3 and TRBJ2-7; maybe TRBD2 (5 bases). The ends were cut back, 8 bases at V and 3 bases at J, with 23 bases in the middle. This CDR3 region has 16 residues. CDR1 SGHTA and CDR2 FQGTGA come from the germline V gene. CDR3 coding DNA: TGTGCCAGCTTCAAAAAGCGCGGGTCCGGCTACTACGAGCAGTACTTC. Protein: CASFKKRGSGYYEQYF.

V and J are TRBV9 and TRBJ2-3; tentative D call: TRBD1 (5 bases). The CDR3 loop spans 15 amino acids. Germline CDR1 SGDLS, CDR2 YYNGEE. V lost 2 bases to trimming and J lost 5 bases, with 15 bases between them. CDR3 in amino acids: CASSVNGREQDTQYF. DNA for the CDR3: TGTGCCAGCAGCGTGAACGGCAGGGAACAAGATACGCAGTATTTT. Full variable domain (remainder filled in from reference TRBV9 and TRBJ2-3): DSGVTQTPKHLITATGQRVTLRCSPRSGDLSVYWYQQSLDQGLQFLIQYYNGEERAKGNILERFSAQQFPDLHSELNLSSLELGDSALYFCASSVNGREQDTQYFGPGTRLTVL.

This clone was found a few times. The chain is built from TRBV11-1 and TRBJ2-7; the D gene is possibly TRBD1 (5 bases). Germline V gives CDR1 SGHAT, CDR2 FQDESV (reference sequence). This CDR3 spans 16 amino acids. V was cut by 4 bases and J by 2 bases, with 18 bases left in between. The CDR3 protein is CASSSLPMQGAYEQYF. DNA of the CDR3: TGTGCCAGCAGCTCCCTCCCAATGCAGGGTGCCTACGAGCAGTACTTC.

This clone was seen more than once but under ten times. V gene TRBV7-9 combines with J gene TRBJ1-2; D unclear. CDR3 length: 13 amino acids. Germline V gene sequence: CDR1 SEHNR, CDR2 FQNEAQ (reference sequence). V gave up 3 bases and J gave up 6 bases, with 11 bases separating them. CDR3 bases: TGTGCCAGCAGCTTGCGGAGTCAGAATGGCTACACCTTC. Encoded protein: CASSLRSQNGYTF.

V is TRBV6-4 and J is TRBJ1-6, with D possibly TRBD1 on 6 matching bases. Trimming pared 3 bases from V and 9 bases from J, leaving 12 bases between. CDR1 is MRHNA and CDR2 is SNTAGT in the germline V gene. The CDR3 has 14 amino acids. The CDR3 DNA sequence: TGTGCCAGCAGTGAGGGCAGGGGACGTTCACCCCTCCACTTT. Residues: CASSEGRGRSPLHF.

V and J are TRBV6-5 and TRBJ1-1; 7 nucleotides line up with TRBD1. The CDR3 extends over 15 amino acids. The germline gives CDR1 MNHEY, CDR2 SVGAGI. After removal of 4 bases from V and 5 bases from J, the junction contained 10 bases not matched to a gene. CDR3 protein: CASSLSGTVSTEAFF. The CDR3 DNA is TGTGCCAGCAGTTTAAGTGGGACAGTGAGTACTGAAGCTTTCTTT.

Of note for this clone: The same CDR3 arises from other DNA sequences in this sample as well. The chain is built from TRBV28 and TRBJ1-1; 8 bases are shared with TRBD1. After removal of 8 bases from V and 1 base from J, the junction contained 9 bases not matched to a gene. CDR3 length: 15 residues. The germline V gene encodes CDR1 MDHEN and CDR2 SYDVKM. The CDR3 protein is CASRHAGTGNTEAFF. For the CDR3, the DNA is TGTGCCAGCCGACACGCCGGGACAGGGAACACTGAAGCTTTCTTT.

The chain combines TRBV29-1 with TRBJ2-7; D is undetermined. Germline CDR1 is SQVTM and CDR2 is ANQGSEA. CDR3 size: 11 residues. The V gene lost 4 bases and the J gene lost 4 bases, with 8 bases spanning the gap. As DNA, the CDR3 is TGCAGCGTTGCCCAGAAATACGAGCAGTACTTC. Translating it yields CSVAQKYEQYF.

The genes are TRBV18 and TRBJ1-1, with D unresolved. V was cut by 3 bases and J by 4 bases, with 12 bases left in between. There are 14 residues in the CDR3. Germline V gene data show CDR1 as KGHSH and CDR2 as LQKENI. The CDR3 coding sequence is TGTGCCAGCTCACCTCAGCTTGACTCCACTGAAGCTTTCTTT. This encodes CASSPQLDSTEAFF.